This TCR beta chain is from a study of blood T cell repertoires in COVID-19. Study information: Nucleic acid was either cDNA or gDNA, and it came from T cells, B-cell-depleted T cells, or PBMCs.

CDR1 LNHNV and CDR2 YYDKDF come from the germline V gene (reference sequence). Unmatched junction bases numbered 4, after V lost 5 bases and J lost 3 bases. CDR3 length equals 14 residues. In the original processing: Amplification with reference gene primers provided the estimates of nucleated cell counts. The table came from immunoSEQ multiplex PCR; TCRdb's copy has only in-frame clones and leaves some out. Clonal size and the V and J genes are those of that table, whereas D and trimming came from the DNA. The data show about 200,000 clones, 90% seen once. The chain couples TRBV15 to TRBJ1-5, with 7 nucleotides matching TRBD1. Sequenced material: peripheral blood. The TCR was taken from a man aged 50 to 59 with acute or convalescent COVID-19. The CDR3 spells CATSEGQPNQPQHF. Here the CDR3 DNA reads TGTGCCACCAGCGAGGGACAGCCCAATCAGCCCCAGCATTTT.